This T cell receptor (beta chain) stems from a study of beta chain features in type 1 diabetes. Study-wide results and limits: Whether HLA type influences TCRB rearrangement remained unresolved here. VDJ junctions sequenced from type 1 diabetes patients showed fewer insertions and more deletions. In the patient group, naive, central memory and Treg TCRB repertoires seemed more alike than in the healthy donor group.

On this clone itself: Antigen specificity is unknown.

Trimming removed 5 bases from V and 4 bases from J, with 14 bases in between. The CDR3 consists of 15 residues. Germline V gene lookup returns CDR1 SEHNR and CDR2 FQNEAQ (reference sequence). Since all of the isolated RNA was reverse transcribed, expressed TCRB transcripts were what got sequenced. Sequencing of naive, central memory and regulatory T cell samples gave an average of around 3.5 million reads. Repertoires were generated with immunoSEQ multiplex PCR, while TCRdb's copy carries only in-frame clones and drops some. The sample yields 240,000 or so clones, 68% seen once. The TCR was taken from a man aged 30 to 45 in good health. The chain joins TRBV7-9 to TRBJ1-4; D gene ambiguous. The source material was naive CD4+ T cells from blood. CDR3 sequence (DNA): TGTGCCAGCAGCGCCTACCGCCACCTTAATGAAAAACTGTTTTTT. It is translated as CASSAYRHLNEKLFF. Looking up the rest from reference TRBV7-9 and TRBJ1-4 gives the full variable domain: DTGVSQNPRHKITKRGQNVTFRCDPISEHNRLYWYRQTLGQGPEFLTYFQNEAQLEKSRLLSDRFSAERPKGSFSTLEIQRTEQGDSAMYLCASSAYRHLNEKLFFGSGTQLSVL.